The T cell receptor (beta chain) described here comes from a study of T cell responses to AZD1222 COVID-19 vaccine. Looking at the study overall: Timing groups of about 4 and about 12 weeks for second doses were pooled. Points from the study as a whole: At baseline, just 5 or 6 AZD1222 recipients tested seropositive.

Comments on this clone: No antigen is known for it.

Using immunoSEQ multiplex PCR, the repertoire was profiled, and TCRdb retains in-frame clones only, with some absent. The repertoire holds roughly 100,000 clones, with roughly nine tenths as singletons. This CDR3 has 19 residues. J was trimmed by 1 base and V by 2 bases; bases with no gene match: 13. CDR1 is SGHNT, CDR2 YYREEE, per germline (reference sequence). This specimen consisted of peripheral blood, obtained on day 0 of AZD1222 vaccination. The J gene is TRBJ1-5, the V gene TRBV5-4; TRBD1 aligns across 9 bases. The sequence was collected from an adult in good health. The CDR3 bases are TGTGCCAGCAGCTTTACAGGGGGCCCGGCACCTTTAAGCAATCAGCCCCAGCATTTT. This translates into CASSFTGGPAPLSNQPQHF. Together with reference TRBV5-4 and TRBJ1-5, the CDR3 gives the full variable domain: ETGVTQSPTHLIKTRGQQVTLRCSSQSGHNTVSWYQQALGQGPQFIFQYYREEENGRGNFPPRFSGLQFPNYSSELNVNALELDDSALYLCASSFTGGPAPLSNQPQHFGDGTRLSIL.